The 5 T cell receptor beta chains given below trace back to one sample, sequenced in a study of blood T cell repertoires in COVID-19. Generated by immunoSEQ multiplex PCR, the TCRdb table keeps only in-frame clones and is missing some. The sample yields some 380,000 clones, 70% to 90% seen once. The sequenced sample was PBMCs or T cells enriched from blood (not recorded which). Receptors were obtained from a woman aged 40 to 50 with acute COVID-19.

V gene TRBV5-6 combines with J gene TRBJ1-2, with a possible D match to TRBD1 (5 bases). From germline, CDR1 is SGHDT and CDR2 YYEEEE. The CDR3 is 13 amino acids. V was trimmed by 0 bases and J by 7 bases, leaving 10 bases between them. CDR3 residues: CASSLGQRGGYTF. The CDR3 DNA reads TGTGCCAGCAGCTTGGGACAGCGGGGTGGCTACACCTTC.

The V gene is TRBV15, the J gene TRBJ1-1; D remains unclear. The germline V and J ends were trimmed by 0 bases and 8 bases, with 13 bases remaining between them. Germline V CDR1 and CDR2: LNHNV, YYDKDF (reference sequence). The CDR3 extends over 14 amino acids. As DNA, the CDR3 is TGTGCCACCAGCAGAGATGGAGGCTCCACCGAAGCTTTCTTT. Protein: CATSRDGGSTEAFF.

This clone was picked up one time. The gene calls are TRBV9 and TRBJ2-3; 9 bases map to TRBD2. The germline gives CDR1 SGDLS, CDR2 YYNGEE. The CDR3 sequence is 14 residues long. J was trimmed by 5 bases and V by 3 bases; bases with no gene match: 4. DNA of the CDR3: TGTGCCAGCAGCGAGCGACTAGCGGAAGATACGCAGTATTTT. Encoded protein: CASSERLAEDTQYF.

The gene calls are TRBV5-4 and TRBJ2-1, with TRBD2 matching over 9 bases. After removal of 4 bases from V and 7 bases from J, the junction contained 15 bases not matched to a gene. The CDR3 is made up of 17 amino acids. Germline V gene lookup returns CDR1 SGHNT and CDR2 YYREEE (reference sequence). The CDR3 loop is CASSPRSAGGRVNEQFF. The CDR3 DNA reads as TGTGCCAGCAGCCCCCGTTCGGCGGGGGGGCGGGTAAATGAGCAGTTCTTC. The whole variable domain, filled in from reference TRBV5-4 and TRBJ2-1, reads ETGVTQSPTHLIKTRGQQVTLRCSSQSGHNTVSWYQQALGQGPQFIFQYYREEENGRGNFPPRFSGLQFPNYSSELNVNALELDDSALYLCASSPRSAGGRVNEQFFGPGTRLTVL.

This chain uses TRBV30 with TRBJ1-6; D might be TRBD1 (6 bases). V was cut by 1 base and J by 6 bases, with 13 bases left in between. The CDR3 length is 15 residues. Germline V CDR1 and CDR2: GTSNPN, SVGIG (reference sequence). CDR3 protein: CAWSAHRVSNSPLHF. Written as DNA, the CDR3 is TGTGCCTGGAGTGCGCACAGGGTGAGTAATTCACCCCTCCACTTT.